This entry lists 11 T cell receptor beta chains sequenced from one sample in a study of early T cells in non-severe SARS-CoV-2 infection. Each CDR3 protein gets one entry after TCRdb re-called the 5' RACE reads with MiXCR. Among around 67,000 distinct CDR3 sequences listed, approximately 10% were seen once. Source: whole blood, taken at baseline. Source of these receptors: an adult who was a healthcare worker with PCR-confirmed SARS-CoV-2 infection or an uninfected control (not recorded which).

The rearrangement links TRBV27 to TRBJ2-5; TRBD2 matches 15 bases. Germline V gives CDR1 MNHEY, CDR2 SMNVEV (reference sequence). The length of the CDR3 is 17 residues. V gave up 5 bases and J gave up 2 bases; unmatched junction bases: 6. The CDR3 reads CASSAIGTSGGQETQYF. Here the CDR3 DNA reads TGTGCCAGCAGTGCTATCGGGACTAGCGGGGGGCAAGAGACCCAGTACTTC.

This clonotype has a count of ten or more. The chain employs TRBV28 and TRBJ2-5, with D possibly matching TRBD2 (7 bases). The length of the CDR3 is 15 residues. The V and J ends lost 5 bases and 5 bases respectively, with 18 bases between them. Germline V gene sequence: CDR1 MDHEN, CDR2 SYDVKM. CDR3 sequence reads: CASSLDRGARETQYF. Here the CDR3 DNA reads TGTGCCAGCAGTCTCGACCGGGGGGCCCGGGAGACCCAGTACTTC.

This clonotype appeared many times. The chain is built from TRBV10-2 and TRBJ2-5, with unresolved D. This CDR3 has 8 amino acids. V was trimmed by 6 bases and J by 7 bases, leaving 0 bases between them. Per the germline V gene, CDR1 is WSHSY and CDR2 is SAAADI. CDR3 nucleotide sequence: TGCGCCAGCAGGACCCAGTACTTC. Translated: CASRTQYF.

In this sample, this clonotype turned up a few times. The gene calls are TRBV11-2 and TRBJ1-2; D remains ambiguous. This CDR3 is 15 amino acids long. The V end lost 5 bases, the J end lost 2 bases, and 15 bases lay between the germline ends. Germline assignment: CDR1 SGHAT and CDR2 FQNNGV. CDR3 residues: CASSRERRTNYGYTF. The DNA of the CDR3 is TGTGCCAGCAGCCGGGAGAGGAGGACCAACTATGGCTACACCTTC.

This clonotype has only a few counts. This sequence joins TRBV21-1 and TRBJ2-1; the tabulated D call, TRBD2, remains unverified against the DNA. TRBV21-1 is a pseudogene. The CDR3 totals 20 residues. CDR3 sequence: CASSKKGPGLAGGPFREQFF. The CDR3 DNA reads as TGTGCCAGCAGCAAAAAGGGACCGGGACTAGCGGGGGGGCCGTTTCGTGAGCAGTTCTTC.

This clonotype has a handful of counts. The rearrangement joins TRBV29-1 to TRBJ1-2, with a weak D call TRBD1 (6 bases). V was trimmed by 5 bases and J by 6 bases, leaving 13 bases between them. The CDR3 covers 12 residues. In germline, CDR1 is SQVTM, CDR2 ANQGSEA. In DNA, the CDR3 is TGCAGCGTTAACCCCAGGGGCCATGGCTACACCTTC. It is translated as CSVNPRGHGYTF.

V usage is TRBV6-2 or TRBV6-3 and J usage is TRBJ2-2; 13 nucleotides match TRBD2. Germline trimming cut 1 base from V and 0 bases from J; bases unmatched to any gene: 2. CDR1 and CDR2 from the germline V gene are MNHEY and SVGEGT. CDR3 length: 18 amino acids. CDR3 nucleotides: TGTGCCAGCAGTTACTTACTAGCGGGAGGGCCGAACACCGGGGAGCTGTTTTTT. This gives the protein CASSYLLAGGPNTGELFF.

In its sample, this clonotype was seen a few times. CDR3 sequence (DNA): TGTGCCAGCAGCCCCGGGACTAGCGGGGTGCAAGAGACCCAGTACTTC. Translated, it gives CASSPGTSGVQETQYF. V is TRBV5-4 and J is TRBJ2-5; the match to TRBD2 covers 13 bases. This CDR3 contains 16 residues. The germline V gene encodes CDR1 SGHNT and CDR2 YYREEE (reference sequence). Losses at the gene ends were 4 bases for V and 2 bases for J; bases not matched to a gene: 5.

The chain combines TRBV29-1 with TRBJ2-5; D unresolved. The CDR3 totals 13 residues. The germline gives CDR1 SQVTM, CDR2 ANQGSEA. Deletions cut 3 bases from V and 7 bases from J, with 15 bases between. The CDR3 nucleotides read TGCAGCGTTGAGGGAAGGGCAGTTGGGACCCAGTACTTC. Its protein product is CSVEGRAVGTQYF.

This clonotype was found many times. The CDR3 DNA is TGTGCCAGCAGGGTGACCGGGAATGGGGCCAACGTCCTGACTTTC. It translates to CASRVTGNGANVLTF. This sequence joins TRBV2 and TRBJ2-6; D is possibly TRBD2 (5 bases). Trimming removed 6 bases at V and 3 bases at J, with 12 bases between. Germline V gives CDR1 SNHLY, CDR2 FYNNEI. The CDR3 is 15 amino acids.

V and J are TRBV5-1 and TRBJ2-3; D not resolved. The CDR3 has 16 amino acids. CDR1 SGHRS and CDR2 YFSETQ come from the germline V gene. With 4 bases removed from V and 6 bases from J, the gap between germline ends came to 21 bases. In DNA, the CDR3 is TGCGCCAGCAGCCAACAAAGCGCCGCGCAGCAGGATACGCAGTATTTT. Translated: CASSQQSAAQQDTQYF.